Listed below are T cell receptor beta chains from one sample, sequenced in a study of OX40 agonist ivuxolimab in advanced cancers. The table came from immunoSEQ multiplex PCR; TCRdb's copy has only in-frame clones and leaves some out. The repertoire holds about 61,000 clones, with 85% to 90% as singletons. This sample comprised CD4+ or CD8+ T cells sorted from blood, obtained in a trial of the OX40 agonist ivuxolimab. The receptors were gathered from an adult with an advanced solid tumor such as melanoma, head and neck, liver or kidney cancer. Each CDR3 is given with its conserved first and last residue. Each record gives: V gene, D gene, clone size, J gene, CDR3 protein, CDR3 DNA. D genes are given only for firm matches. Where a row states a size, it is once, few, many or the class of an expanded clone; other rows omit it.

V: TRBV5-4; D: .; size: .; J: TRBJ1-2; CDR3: CASSLGGAPRNYGYTF; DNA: TGTGCCAGCAGCTTGGGGGGGGCGCCGAGGAACTATGGCTACACCTTC
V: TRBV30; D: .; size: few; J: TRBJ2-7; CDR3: CACAPREATGYEQYF; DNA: TGTGCCTGTGCCCCGAGAGAGGCGACCGGTTACGAGCAGTACTTC
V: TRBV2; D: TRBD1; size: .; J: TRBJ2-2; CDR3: CASSETKGASTGELFF; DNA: TGTGCCAGCAGTGAGACAAAGGGGGCTAGCACCGGGGAGCTGTTTTTT
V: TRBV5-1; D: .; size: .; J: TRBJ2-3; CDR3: CASSWPTDTQYF; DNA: TGCGCCAGCAGTTGGCCCACAGATACGCAGTATTTT
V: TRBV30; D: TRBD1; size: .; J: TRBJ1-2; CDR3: CAWSPPRDRGNYGYTF; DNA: TGTGCCTGGAGCCCCCCCCGGGACAGGGGGAACTATGGCTACACCTTC
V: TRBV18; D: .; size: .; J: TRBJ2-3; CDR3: CASSPVSPTSTDTQYF; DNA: TGTGCCAGCTCACCCGTTAGCCCTACAAGCACAGATACGCAGTATTTT
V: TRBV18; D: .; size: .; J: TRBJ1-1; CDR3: CASSTENTEAFF; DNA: TGTGCCAGCTCCACCGAGAACACTGAAGCTTTCTTT
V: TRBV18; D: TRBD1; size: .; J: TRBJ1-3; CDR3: CASSPTGTSSGNTIYF; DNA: TGTGCCAGCTCACCGACAGGGACTAGCTCTGGAAACACCATATATTTT
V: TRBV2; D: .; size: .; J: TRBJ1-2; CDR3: CASSKEHGGNYGYTF; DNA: TGTGCCAGCAGTAAAGAACACGGAGGGAACTATGGCTACACCTTC
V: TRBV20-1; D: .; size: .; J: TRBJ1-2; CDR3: CSATRVGGYTF; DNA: TGCAGTGCTACCAGGGTCGGTGGCTACACCTTC
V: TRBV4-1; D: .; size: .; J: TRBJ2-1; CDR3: CASSQGRVAESKQFF; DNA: TGCGCCAGCAGCCAAGGGAGGGTAGCGGAATCAAAGCAGTTCTTC
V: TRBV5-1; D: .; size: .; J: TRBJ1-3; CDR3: CASSLPGSTSTIYF; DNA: TGCGCCAGCAGCTTACCTGGGTCCACGAGCACCATATATTTT
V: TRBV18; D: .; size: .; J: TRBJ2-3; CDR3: CASAPGGTDTQYF; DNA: TGTGCCAGCGCCCCCGGAGGCACAGATACGCAGTATTTT
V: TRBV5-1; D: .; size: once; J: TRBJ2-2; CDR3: CASSLVAGATGELFF; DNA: TGCGCCAGCAGCTTGGTCGCGGGGGCGACCGGGGAGCTGTTTTTT
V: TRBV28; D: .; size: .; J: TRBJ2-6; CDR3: CASSLRGSGANVLTF; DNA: TGTGCCAGCAGCCTAAGAGGCTCTGGGGCCAACGTCCTGACTTTC
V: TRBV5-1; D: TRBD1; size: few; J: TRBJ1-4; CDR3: CASSSLTGEGEKLFF; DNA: TGCGCCAGCAGCTCGTTGACAGGGGAAGGGGAAAAACTGTTTTTT
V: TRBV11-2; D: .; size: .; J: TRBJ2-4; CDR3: CASSLGGGPLNIQYF; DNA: TGTGCCAGCAGCTTAGGTGGGGGCCCCTTAAACATTCAGTACTTC
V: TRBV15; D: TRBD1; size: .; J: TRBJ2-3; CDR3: CATSGQGNFYTDTQYF; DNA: TGTGCCACCAGCGGACAGGGTAACTTCTACACAGATACGCAGTATTTT
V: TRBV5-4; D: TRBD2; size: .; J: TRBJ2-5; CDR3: CASSLGLAGLETQYF; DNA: TGTGCCAGCAGCTTGGGACTAGCGGGGTTGGAGACCCAGTACTTC
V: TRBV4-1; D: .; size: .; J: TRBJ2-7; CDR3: CASSQGYRAYEQYF; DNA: TGCGCCAGCAGCCAAGGATACAGGGCCTACGAGCAGTACTTC
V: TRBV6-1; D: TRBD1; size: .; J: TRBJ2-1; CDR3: CASSVQGASYNEQFF; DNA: TGTGCCAGCAGTGTACAGGGGGCGAGCTACAATGAGCAGTTCTTC
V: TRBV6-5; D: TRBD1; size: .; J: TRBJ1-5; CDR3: CASSPGTGFNQPQHF; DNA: TGTGCCAGCAGCCCCGGGACAGGGTTCAATCAGCCCCAGCATTTT
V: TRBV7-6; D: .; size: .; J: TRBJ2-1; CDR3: CASSFSPVSNEQFF; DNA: TGTGCCAGCAGCTTTTCGCCCGTCAGCAATGAGCAGTTCTTC
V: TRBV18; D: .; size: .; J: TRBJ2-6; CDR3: CASSPRGGLGANVLTF; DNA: TGTGCCAGCTCACCACGAGGGGGGCTCGGGGCCAACGTCCTGACTTTC
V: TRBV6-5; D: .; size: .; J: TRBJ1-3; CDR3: CASSYLYGAGNTIYF; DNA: TGTGCCAGCAGTTACTTATACGGGGCTGGAAACACCATATATTTT
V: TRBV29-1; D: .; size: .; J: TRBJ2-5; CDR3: CSVNRDQETQYF; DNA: TGCAGCGTTAACCGGGATCAAGAGACCCAGTACTTC
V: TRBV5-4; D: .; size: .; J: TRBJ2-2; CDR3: CASSFGGTGELFF; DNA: TGTGCCAGCAGCTTCGGGGGCACCGGGGAGCTGTTTTTT
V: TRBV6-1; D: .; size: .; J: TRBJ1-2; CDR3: CASSGRYGYTF; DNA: TGTGCCAGCAGTGGACGGTATGGCTACACCTTC
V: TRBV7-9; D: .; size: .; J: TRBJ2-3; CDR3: CASSLWDSRTDTQYF; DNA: TGTGCCAGCAGCTTATGGGACTCACGAACAGATACGCAGTATTTT
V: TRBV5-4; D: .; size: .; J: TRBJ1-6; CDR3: CASSPRPNAYNSPLHF; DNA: TGTGCCAGCAGCCCCCGCCCAAACGCCTATAATTCACCCCTCCACTTT
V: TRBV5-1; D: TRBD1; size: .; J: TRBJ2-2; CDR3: CASSLPRTGTSGELFF; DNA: TGCGCCAGCAGCTTGCCCCGGACAGGGACCTCCGGGGAGCTGTTTTTT
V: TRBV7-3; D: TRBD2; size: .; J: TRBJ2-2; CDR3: CASSWGLAGTGELFF; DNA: TGTGCCAGCAGCTGGGGACTAGCGGGAACCGGGGAGCTGTTTTTT
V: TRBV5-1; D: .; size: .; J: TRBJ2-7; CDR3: CASSPGPSPEQYF; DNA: TGCGCCAGCAGCCCCGGACCGTCCCCGGAGCAGTACTTC
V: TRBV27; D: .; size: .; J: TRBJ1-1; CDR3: CASSWGRPNTEAFF; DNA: TGTGCCAGCAGTTGGGGCAGACCAAACACTGAAGCTTTCTTT
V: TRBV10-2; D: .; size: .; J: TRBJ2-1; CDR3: CASRDRSYNEQFF; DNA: TGCGCCAGCAGGGACCGCTCCTACAATGAGCAGTTCTTC
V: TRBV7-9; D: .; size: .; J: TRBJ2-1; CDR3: CASSSGGLGSSYNEQFF; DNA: TGTGCCAGCAGCTCCGGGGGGCTAGGTAGCTCCTACAATGAGCAGTTCTTC
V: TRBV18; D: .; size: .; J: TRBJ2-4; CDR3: CASSPLPNRAKNIQYF; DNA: TGTGCCAGCTCACCATTACCTAACCGGGCCAAAAACATTCAGTACTTC
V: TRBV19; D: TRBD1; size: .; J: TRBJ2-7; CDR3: CASSRSPGQGIYEQYF; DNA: TGTGCCAGTAGTAGAAGCCCGGGACAGGGGATCTACGAGCAGTACTTC
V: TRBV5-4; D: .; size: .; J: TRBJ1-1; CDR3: CASSFGGDIMNTEAFF; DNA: TGTGCCAGCAGCTTTGGAGGAGATATAATGAACACTGAAGCTTTCTTT
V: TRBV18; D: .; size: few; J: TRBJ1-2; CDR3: CASSPDTPQYGYTF; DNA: TGTGCCAGCTCACCGGATACCCCGCAGTATGGCTACACCTTC
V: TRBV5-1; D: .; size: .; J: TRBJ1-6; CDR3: CASSFSGESYNSPLHF; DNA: TGCGCCAGCAGCTTTTCAGGGGAGTCGTATAATTCACCCCTCCACTTT
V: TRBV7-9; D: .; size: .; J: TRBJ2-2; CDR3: CASSLQGSTGELFF; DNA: TGTGCCAGCAGCTTACAGGGGAGTACCGGGGAGCTGTTTTTT
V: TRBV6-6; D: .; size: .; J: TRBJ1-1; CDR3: CASSYERMNTEAFF; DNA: TGTGCCAGCAGTTACGAGCGAATGAACACTGAAGCTTTCTTT
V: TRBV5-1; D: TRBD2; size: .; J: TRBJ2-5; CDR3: CASSLAGGGAVQETQYF; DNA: TGCGCCAGCAGCTTGGCTGGGGGGGGTGCGGTTCAAGAGACCCAGTACTTC
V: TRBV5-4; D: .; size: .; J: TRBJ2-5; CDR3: CASSSQTRGETQYF; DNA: TGTGCCAGCAGCTCCCAGACAAGAGGAGAGACCCAGTACTTC
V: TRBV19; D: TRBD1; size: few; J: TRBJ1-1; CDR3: CATDRGQDTEAFF; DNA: TGTGCCACGGACAGGGGCCAGGACACTGAAGCTTTCTTT
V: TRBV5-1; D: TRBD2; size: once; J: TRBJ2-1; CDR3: CASTSISGGLYNEQFF; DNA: TGCGCCAGCACATCAATTAGCGGGGGCCTCTACAATGAGCAGTTCTTC
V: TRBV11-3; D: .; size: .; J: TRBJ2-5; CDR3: CASSLNHGETQYF; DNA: TGTGCCAGCAGCTTAAATCACGGGGAGACCCAGTACTTC
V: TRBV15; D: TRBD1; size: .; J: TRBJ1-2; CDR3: CATSSRTGSGYTF; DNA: TGTGCCACCAGCTCCCGGACAGGGAGCGGCTACACCTTC
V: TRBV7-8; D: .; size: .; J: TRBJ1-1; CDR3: CASSVDRGANTEAFF; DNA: TGTGCCAGCAGCGTCGACAGAGGGGCGAACACTGAAGCTTTCTTT
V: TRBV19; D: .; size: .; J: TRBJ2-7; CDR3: CASSMGRGRTYEQYF; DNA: TGTGCCAGTAGTATGGGGAGGGGGCGGACCTACGAGCAGTACTTC
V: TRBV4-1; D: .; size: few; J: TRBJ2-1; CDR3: CASSQVFRASYNEQFF; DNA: TGCGCCAGCAGCCAAGTTTTCAGGGCCTCCTACAATGAGCAGTTCTTC
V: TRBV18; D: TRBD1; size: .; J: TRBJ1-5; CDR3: CASSHRGGNQPQHF; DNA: TGTGCCAGCTCCCACAGGGGTGGCAATCAGCCCCAGCATTTT
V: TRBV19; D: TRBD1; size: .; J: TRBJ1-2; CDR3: CASIRQGRNYGYTF; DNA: TGTGCCAGTATTCGACAGGGGAGGAACTATGGCTACACCTTC
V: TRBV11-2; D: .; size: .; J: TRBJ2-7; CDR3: CASSLDGVLSYEQYF; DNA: TGTGCCAGCAGCTTAGATGGAGTGCTCTCCTACGAGCAGTACTTC